This T cell receptor beta chain was profiled in a study of OX40 agonist ivuxolimab in advanced cancers. Clones were sequenced by immunoSEQ multiplex PCR, and TCRdb holds only the in-frame ones, with some missing. This table holds about 62,000 clones, 85% found once. Between the trimmed V and J ends, which lost 0 bases and 10 bases, there was a span of 22 bases. The CDR3 is made up of 18 amino acids. Germline V gene lookup returns CDR1 MGHRA and CDR2 YSYEKL. The sequenced sample was CD4+ or CD8+ T cells sorted from blood, obtained in a trial of the OX40 agonist ivuxolimab. The origin of this receptor is an adult with an advanced solid tumor such as melanoma, head and neck, liver or kidney cancer. This chain connects TRBV4-1 to TRBJ1-6; D is undetermined. CDR3 loop: CASSQERGAGLLNSPLHF. The CDR3 bases are TGCGCCAGCAGCCAAGAACGGGGTGCTGGGTTGCTAAACTCACCCCTCCACTTT.